This TCR beta chain comes out of a study of T cells after yellow fever vaccination. This clonotype was seen a handful of times. Its specificity is not known. TCR cDNA was made by 5'RACE template switching, adding a universal primer site and UMIs. MiXCR was run by TCRdb on the 5' RACE reads, yielding one entry per CDR3 protein. The data show about 160,000 distinct CDR3 sequences, with approximately 6.8% seen just once and approximately 2.4% held by the top ten. The study, taken as a whole, reports: The booster saw the reappearance of most primary-vaccination clones (more than 95% CD4, almost 90% CD8). Any FACS-sorted repertoire could hold abundant clonotypes that contaminate it from the bulk population. On re-exposure, the response was weaker but peaked faster, at day 5 versus 15.

The source material was CD4+ T cells sorted from PBMCs, sampled 4 to 5 days after the first yellow fever vaccination. This sequence was found in a man aged 18 to 30 who received the YFV17D yellow fever vaccine.

The CDR3 sequence is CASSSVIGELFF. In DNA, the CDR3 is TGTGCCAGCAGCTCCGTTATCGGGGAGCTGTTTTTT. This chain joins TRBV11-3 and TRBJ2-2, with no clear D. V was shortened by 4 bases and J by 7 bases, with 7 bases between the two germline ends. Germline CDR1 is SGHNT and CDR2 is YENEEA. This CDR3 is 12 amino acids long.